Following are 16 T cell receptor beta chains from one sample sequenced in a study of blood T cell repertoires in COVID-19. Some clones are missing from TCRdb's copy, which holds only in-frame ones; the method was immunoSEQ multiplex PCR. The sample carries 200,000 to 250,000 clones, 65% to 90% recorded once. The sample comprised peripheral blood. These receptors all stem from a woman aged 50 to 65 with acute or convalescent COVID-19.

This chain connects TRBV6-5 to TRBJ1-2; D is possibly TRBD1 (6 bases). V lost 7 bases, J lost 3 bases, and 9 bases lay in between. CDR3 length: 12 amino acids. Germline CDR1 and CDR2: MNHEY and SVGAGI. CDR3 protein: CASMDSYYGYTF. DNA for the CDR3: TGTGCCAGCATGGACAGCTACTATGGCTACACCTTC.

V and J are TRBV7-9 and TRBJ2-1; maybe TRBD1 (5 bases). This CDR3 has 12 amino acids. Germline CDR1 reads SEHNR; CDR2 reads FQNEAQ (reference sequence). Trimming took 11 bases from V and 9 from J, leaving 17 bases between them. CDR3 amino acids: CAEGELTGEQFF. For the CDR3, the DNA is TGTGCCGAAGGAGAGCTTACAGGTGAGCAGTTCTTC.

The rearrangement joins TRBV5-1 to TRBJ2-4; 8 positions match TRBD1. CDR3 size: 16 residues. Unmatched junction bases numbered 8, after V lost 4 bases and J lost 2 bases. Germline loops: CDR1 SGHRS, CDR2 YFSETQ. This CDR3 reads CASSPSRDRTKNIQYF. The CDR3 DNA is TGCGCCAGCAGCCCTTCCCGGGACAGGACCAAAAACATTCAGTACTTC.

This clone occurred a few times. The chain carries TRBV12-3 or TRBV12-4 and TRBJ1-3; D might be TRBD1 (6 bases). V lost 10 bases, J lost 4 bases, and 14 bases lay in between. The CDR3 is made up of 13 amino acids. The DNA of the CDR3 is TGTGCCACCATGAGGGGGACGGGAAACACCATATATTTT. Translated: CATMRGTGNTIYF.

The chain links TRBV15 to TRBJ2-3; no firm D call. Per germline, CDR1 LNHNV and CDR2 YYDKDF (reference sequence). Trimming pared 0 bases from V and 1 base from J, leaving 5 bases between. This CDR3 region has 14 residues. The chain's CDR3 is CATSREGGTDTQYF. In DNA, the CDR3 is TGTGCCACCAGCAGAGAGGGCGGCACAGATACGCAGTATTTT. The whole variable domain, remainder taken from reference TRBV15 and TRBJ2-3, is DAMVIQNPRYQVTQFGKPVTLSCSQTLNHNVMYWYQQKSSQAPKLLFHYYDKDFNNEADTPDNFQSRRPNTSFCFLDIRSPGLGDTAMYLCATSREGGTDTQYFGPGTRLTVL.

V gene TRBV28 combines with J gene TRBJ1-3, with D possibly TRBD1 on 5 matching bases. Trimming pared 5 bases from V and 4 bases from J, leaving 15 bases between. CDR1 is MDHEN and CDR2 is SYDVKM in the germline V gene. CDR3 size: 15 residues. The CDR3 sequence: CASSPTGGTGNTIYF. Written as DNA, the CDR3 is TGTGCCAGCAGTCCGACCGGGGGTACCGGAAACACCATATATTTT.

The chain combines TRBV5-1 with TRBJ1-1, with 10 bases matching TRBD1. Germline V gene lookup returns CDR1 SGHRS and CDR2 YFSETQ. This CDR3 region has 14 residues. V was clipped by 4 bases and J by 2 bases; unmatched bases: 2. For the CDR3, the DNA is TGCGCCAGCAGCGGGACAGGGGTAAACACTGAAGCTTTCTTT. It encodes CASSGTGVNTEAFF.

This sequence joins TRBV30 and TRBJ2-2, with TRBD1 matching over 8 bases. V trimming: 1 base; J trimming: 7 bases; junction bases outside the gene matches: 5. The CDR3 consists of 14 residues. Germline V lookup: CDR1 GTSNPN, CDR2 SVGIG (reference sequence). The CDR3 DNA reads TGTGCCTGGAGTGCCGGGACAGGCCGCGGGGAGCTGTTTTTT. Encoded protein: CAWSAGTGRGELFF.

The chain has TRBV19 and TRBJ2-3, with 8 bases identical to TRBD2. Trimming removed 4 bases from V and 5 bases from J; junction bases left unmatched: 8. Per germline, CDR1 LNHDA and CDR2 SQIVND (reference sequence). CDR3 length: 15 amino acids. This CDR3 is CASSKLAATEDTQYF. CDR3 DNA sequence: TGTGCCAGTAGTAAACTAGCGGCAACCGAAGATACGCAGTATTTT. The whole variable domain, filled in from reference TRBV19 and TRBJ2-3, reads DGGITQSPKYLFRKEGQNVTLSCEQNLNHDAMYWYRQDPGQGLRLIYYSQIVNDFQKGDIAEGYSVSREKKESFPLTVTSAQKNPTAFYLCASSKLAATEDTQYFGPGTRLTVL.

The genes are TRBV4-3 and TRBJ2-1; 12 nucleotides match TRBD2. CDR3 length equals 17 residues. Germline V gene lookup returns CDR1 LGHNA and CDR2 YSLEER. The trim removed 5 bases at V and 6 bases at J, leaving 11 bases unmatched. The DNA for the CDR3 is TGCGCCAGCAGCAAAACCTGGACTAGCGGGGACAGCAATGAGCAGTTCTTC. Its translation is CASSKTWTSGDSNEQFF.

This chain links TRBV5-6 with TRBJ1-5, with a weak D call TRBD1 (5 bases). V was pared by 1 base and J by 10 bases, with 18 bases between. The germline CDR1 and CDR2 sequences are SGHDT and YYEEEE. This CDR3 comprises 15 residues. The CDR3 DNA is TGTGCCAGCAGCTTGTATGGGGCAGCCACGCGACCCCAGCATTTT. As protein: CASSLYGAATRPQHF.

V is TRBV28 and J is TRBJ2-2; 11 bases are shared with TRBD2. The CDR3 length is 16 residues. The V gene end was trimmed by 3 bases and the J gene end by 7 bases; junction bases not matched to a gene: 7. Germline CDR1 and CDR2: MDHEN and SYDVKM. The CDR3 protein is CASSFLSGRVGGELFF. The CDR3 coding sequence is TGTGCCAGCAGTTTCCTTAGCGGGAGGGTTGGCGGGGAGCTGTTTTTT.

The V call is TRBV3-1 (or the pseudogene TRBV3-2), the J call TRBJ2-7, with D unclear. Germline V CDR1 and CDR2: LGHDT, YNNKEL (reference sequence). Deletions cut 3 bases from V and 4 bases from J, with 7 bases between. The CDR3 has 12 amino acids. The CDR3 DNA follows: TGTGCCAGCAGCCACAGGTTTTACGAGCAGTACTTC. Its translation is CASSHRFYEQYF.

V usage is TRBV4-1 and J usage is TRBJ1-2; D not certain. CDR3 length: 16 amino acids. CDR1 is MGHRA and CDR2 is YSYEKL in the germline V gene. Trimming pared 3 bases from V and 0 bases from J, leaving 14 bases between. The CDR3 region is CASSQQAGAANYGYTF. The CDR3 DNA sequence: TGCGCCAGCAGCCAGCAAGCGGGAGCTGCTAACTATGGCTACACCTTC.

The gene calls are TRBV29-1 and TRBJ2-1; D is perhaps TRBD1 or TRBD2 (5 bases each). The germline CDR1 and CDR2 sequences are SQVTM and ANQGSEA. V gave up 7 bases and J gave up 3 bases, with 10 bases separating them. This CDR3 is built from 12 residues. The CDR3 reads CSGGRVYNEQFF. The CDR3, as DNA: TGCAGCGGGGGACGAGTCTACAATGAGCAGTTCTTC.

Comments on this clone: Additional DNA sequences in this sample encode the identical CDR3. The gene calls are TRBV19 and TRBJ1-2, with TRBD1 matching over 9 bases. V lost 7 bases and J lost 8; bases outside the gene matches: 5. Germline CDR1 reads LNHDA; CDR2 reads SQIVND (reference sequence). This CDR3 is built from 12 residues. The CDR3 DNA is TGTGCCAGTACCCGGACAGGGGAGGGCTACACCTTC. Translation: CASTRTGEGYTF.